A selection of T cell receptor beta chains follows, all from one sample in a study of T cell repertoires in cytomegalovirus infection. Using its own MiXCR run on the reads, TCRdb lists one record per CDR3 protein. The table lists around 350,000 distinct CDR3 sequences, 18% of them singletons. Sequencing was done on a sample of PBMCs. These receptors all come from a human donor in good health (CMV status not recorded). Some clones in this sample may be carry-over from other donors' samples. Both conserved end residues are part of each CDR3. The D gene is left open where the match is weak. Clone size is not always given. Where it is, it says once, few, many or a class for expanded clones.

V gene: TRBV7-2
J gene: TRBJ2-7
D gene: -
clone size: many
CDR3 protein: CASSPGTASAEQYF
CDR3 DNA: TGTGCCAGCAGCCCCGGGACGGCTAGTGCCGAGCAGTACTTC

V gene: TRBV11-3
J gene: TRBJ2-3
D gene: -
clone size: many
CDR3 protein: CASSSQGNEYGDTQYF
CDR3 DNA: TGTGCCAGCAGCTCACAGGGAAACGAGTACGGAGATACGCAGTATTTT

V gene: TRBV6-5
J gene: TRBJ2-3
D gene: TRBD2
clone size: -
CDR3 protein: CASSRAGDTDTQYF
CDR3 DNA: TGTGCCAGCAGTCGCGCGGGGGACACAGATACGCAGTATTTT

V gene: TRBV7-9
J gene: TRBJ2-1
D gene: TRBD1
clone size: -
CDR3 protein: CASSPWDRGNEQLF
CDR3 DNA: TGTGCCAGCAGCCCCTGGGACAGGGGCAATGAGCAGCTCTTC

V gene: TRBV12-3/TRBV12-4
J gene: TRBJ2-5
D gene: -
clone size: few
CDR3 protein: CASSRMGQWTGEETQYF
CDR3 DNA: TGTGCCAGCAGTCGCATGGGGCAGTGGACGGGTGAAGAGACCCAGTACTTC

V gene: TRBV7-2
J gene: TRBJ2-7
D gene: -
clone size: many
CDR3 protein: CASSLEGGLFAYEQYF
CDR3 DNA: TGTGCCAGCAGCTTAGAAGGGGGGCTGTTTGCCTACGAGCAGTACTTC

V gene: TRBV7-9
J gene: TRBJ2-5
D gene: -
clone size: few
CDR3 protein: CASSSRGGWSEETQYF
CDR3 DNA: TGTGCCAGCAGCTCACGAGGGGGGTGGTCGGAGGAGACCCAGTACTTC

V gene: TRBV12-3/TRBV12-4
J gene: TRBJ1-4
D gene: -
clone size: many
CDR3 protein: CASRDRVPNEKLFF
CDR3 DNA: TGTGCCAGCAGAGACAGAGTCCCTAATGAAAAACTGTTTTTT

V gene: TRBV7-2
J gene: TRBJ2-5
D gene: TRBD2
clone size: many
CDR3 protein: CASSLYRGGLETQYF
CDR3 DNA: TGTGCCAGCAGCCTCTATCGGGGAGGGCTCGAGACCCAGTACTTC

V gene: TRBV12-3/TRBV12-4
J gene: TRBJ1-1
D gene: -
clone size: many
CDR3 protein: CASSPIQDRGTEAFF
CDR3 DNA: TGTGCCAGCAGTCCGATACAGGATAGGGGCACTGAAGCTTTCTTT

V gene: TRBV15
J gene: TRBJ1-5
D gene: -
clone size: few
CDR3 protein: CATNRGGSNQPQHF
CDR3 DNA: TGTGCCACCAACCGAGGGGGGAGCAATCAGCCCCAGCATTTT

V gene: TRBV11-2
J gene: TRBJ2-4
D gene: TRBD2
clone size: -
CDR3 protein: CASSLAPGLAEIAKNIQYF
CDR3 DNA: TGTGCCAGCAGCTTAGCTCCGGGACTAGCGGAAATAGCCAAAAACATTCAGTACTTC

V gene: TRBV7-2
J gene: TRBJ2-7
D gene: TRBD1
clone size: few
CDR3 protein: CASSFWQGVGEQYF
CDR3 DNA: TGTGCCAGCAGCTTTTGGCAGGGGGTCGGCGAGCAGTACTTC

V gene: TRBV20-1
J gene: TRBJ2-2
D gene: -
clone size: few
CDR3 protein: CSARSFQSTGELFF
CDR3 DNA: TGCAGTGCTAGAAGTTTTCAGAGCACCGGGGAGCTGTTTTTT

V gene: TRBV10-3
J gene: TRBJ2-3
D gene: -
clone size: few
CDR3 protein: CAINGGADTQYF
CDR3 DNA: TGTGCCATCAACGGGGGCGCAGATACGCAGTATTTT

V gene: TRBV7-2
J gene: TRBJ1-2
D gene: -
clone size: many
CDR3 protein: CASSLVTGRVKYGYTF
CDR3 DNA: TGTGCCAGCAGCTTAGTAACCGGTCGAGTAAAGTATGGCTACACCTTC

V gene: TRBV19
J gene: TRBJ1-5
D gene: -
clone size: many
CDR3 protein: CASSIRQGRDQPQHF
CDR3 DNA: TGTGCCAGTAGTATACGGCAGGGAAGGGATCAGCCCCAGCATTTT

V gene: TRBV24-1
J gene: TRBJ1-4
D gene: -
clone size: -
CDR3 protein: CATSDGEKLFF
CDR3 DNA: TGTGCCACCAGTGACGGTGAAAAACTGTTTTTT

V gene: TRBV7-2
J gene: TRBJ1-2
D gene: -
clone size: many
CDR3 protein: CASTLTGQNPPNYGYTF
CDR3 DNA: TGTGCCAGCACCCTTACCGGACAGAATCCTCCTAACTATGGCTACACCTTC

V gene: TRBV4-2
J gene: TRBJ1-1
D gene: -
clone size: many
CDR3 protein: CASSQARGGDTEAFF
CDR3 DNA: TGTGCCAGCAGCCAAGCCCGGGGGGGGGACACTGAAGCTTTCTTT

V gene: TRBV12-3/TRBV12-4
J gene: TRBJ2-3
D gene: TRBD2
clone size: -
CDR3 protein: CASSFLAGSGSTDTQYF
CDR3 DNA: TGTGCCAGCAGTTTTCTAGCGGGAAGTGGGAGCACAGATACGCAGTATTTT

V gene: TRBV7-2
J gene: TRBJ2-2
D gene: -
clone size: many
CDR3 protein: CASVRGGNTGELFF
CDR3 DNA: TGTGCCAGCGTTCGCGGAGGGAACACCGGGGAGCTGTTTTTT

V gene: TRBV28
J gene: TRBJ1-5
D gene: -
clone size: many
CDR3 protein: CASSRGFIQPQHF
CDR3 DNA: TGTGCCAGCAGCCGAGGTTTCATTCAGCCCCAGCATTTT

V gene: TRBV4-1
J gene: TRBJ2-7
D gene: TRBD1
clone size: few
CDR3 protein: CASSQAIGTGGLEQYF
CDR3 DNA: TGCGCCAGCAGCCAAGCGATCGGGACAGGGGGCCTAGAGCAGTACTTC

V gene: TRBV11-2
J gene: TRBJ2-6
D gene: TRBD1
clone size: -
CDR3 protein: CASSFTGAHSGANVLTF
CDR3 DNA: TGTGCCAGCAGCTTTACAGGGGCTCACTCTGGGGCCAACGTCCTGACTTTC

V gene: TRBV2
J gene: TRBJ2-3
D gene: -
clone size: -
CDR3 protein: CASSYGEADTQYF
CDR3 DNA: TGTGCCAGCAGTTACGGGGAAGCAGATACGCAGTATTTT

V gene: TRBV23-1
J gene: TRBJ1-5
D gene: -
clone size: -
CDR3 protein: CASSQSPALDQPQHF
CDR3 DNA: TGCGCCAGCAGTCAATCGCCGGCGTTGGATCAGCCCCAGCATTTT

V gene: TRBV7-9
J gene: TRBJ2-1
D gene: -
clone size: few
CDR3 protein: CASSSRVGWVNEQFF
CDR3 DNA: TGTGCCAGCAGTTCTCGGGTAGGCTGGGTCAATGAGCAGTTCTTC

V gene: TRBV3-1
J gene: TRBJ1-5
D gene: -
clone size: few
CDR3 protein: CASSPSNRGQPQHF
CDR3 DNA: TGTGCCAGCAGCCCGTCAAATAGGGGACAGCCCCAGCATTTT

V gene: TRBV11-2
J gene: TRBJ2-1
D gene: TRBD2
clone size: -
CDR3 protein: CASSRRTRVVYNEQFF
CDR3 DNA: TGTGCCAGCAGCCGTCGGACTAGGGTCGTCTACAATGAGCAGTTCTTC

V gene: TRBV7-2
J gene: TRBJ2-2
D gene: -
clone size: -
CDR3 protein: CASSQQSMNTGELFF
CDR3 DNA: TGTGCCAGCAGCCAGCAGAGCATGAACACCGGGGAGCTGTTTTTT

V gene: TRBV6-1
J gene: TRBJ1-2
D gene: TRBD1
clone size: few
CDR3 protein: CASKQGGQGTYGYTF
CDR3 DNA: TGTGCCAGCAAGCAAGGAGGACAGGGAACTTATGGCTACACCTTC

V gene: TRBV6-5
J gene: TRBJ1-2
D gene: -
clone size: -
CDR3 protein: CASSAGFGDYGYTF
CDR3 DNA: TGTGCCAGCAGTGCAGGGTTTGGGGACTATGGCTACACCTTC

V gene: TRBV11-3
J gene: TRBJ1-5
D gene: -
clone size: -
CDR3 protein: CASSPPGSNQPQHF
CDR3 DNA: TGTGCCAGCAGCCCCCCGGGGAGCAATCAGCCCCAGCATTTT

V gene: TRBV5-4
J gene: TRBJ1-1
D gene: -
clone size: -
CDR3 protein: CASSAGEKAFF
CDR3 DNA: TGTGCCAGCAGCGCTGGGGAGAAAGCTTTCTTT

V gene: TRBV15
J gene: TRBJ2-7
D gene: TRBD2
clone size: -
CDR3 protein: CATRTSGGNEQYF
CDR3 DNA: TGTGCCACCCGGACTAGCGGGGGGAACGAGCAGTACTTC

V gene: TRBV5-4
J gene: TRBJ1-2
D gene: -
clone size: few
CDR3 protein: CASSLPGLLGGYTF
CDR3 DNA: TGTGCCAGCAGCCTGCCGGGCCTCTTGGGAGGCTACACCTTC

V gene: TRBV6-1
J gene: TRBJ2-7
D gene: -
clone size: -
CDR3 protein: CATARGLASEQYF
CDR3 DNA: TGTGCCACCGCCCGAGGACTTGCATCCGAGCAGTACTTC

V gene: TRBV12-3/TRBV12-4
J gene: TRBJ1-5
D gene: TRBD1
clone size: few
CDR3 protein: CASSPGDRGSGQPQHF
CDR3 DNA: TGTGCCAGCAGTCCAGGGGACAGGGGTTCGGGTCAGCCCCAGCATTTT

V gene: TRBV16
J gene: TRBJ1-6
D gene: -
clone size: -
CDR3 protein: CASSQSWGFLHF
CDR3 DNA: TGTGCCAGCAGCCAATCTTGGGGTTTCCTCCACTTT

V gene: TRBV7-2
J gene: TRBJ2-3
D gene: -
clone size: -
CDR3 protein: CASRRGQHTDTQYF
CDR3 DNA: TGTGCCAGCAGGCGGGGACAGCACACAGATACGCAGTATTTT